These T cell receptor beta chains were read from a single sample in a study of T cell repertoires in cytomegalovirus infection. TCRdb re-called the reads with MiXCR, one entry per CDR3 protein. The profile shows roughly 600,000 distinct CDR3 sequences, approximately 24% of them singletons. The specimen was CD8+ T cells from PBMCs. Receptors originate from a human donor in good health (CMV status not recorded). Some clones in this sample may be carry-over from other donors' samples. Each CDR3 is given with its conserved first and last residue. A D gene is named only where the DNA matches it firmly. Clone size is given for some rows only: seen once, a few or many times, or a class if the clone is expanded.

abundance	d_gene	v_gene	j_gene	CDR3nt	CDR3aa
many	-	TRBV7-2	TRBJ1-5	TGTGCCAGCAGCTTTTCAGTGTATAGCAATCAGCCCCAGCATTTT	CASSFSVYSNQPQHF
many	-	TRBV6-1	TRBJ2-2	TGTGCCAGCAGTGAATTCCCCCCACGCTACAGGGAGGACACCGGGGAGCTGTTTTTT	CASSEFPPRYREDTGELFF
few	TRBD1	TRBV7-2	TRBJ1-5	TGTGCCAGCAGCCTACAGGGGGTTAGCAATCAGCCCCAGCATTTT	CASSLQGVSNQPQHF
few	-	TRBV20-1	TRBJ2-7	TGCAGTGCTAGAGGTCGGGGGCTCTCCTACGAGCAGTACTTC	CSARGRGLSYEQYF
few	-	TRBV27	TRBJ2-1	TGTGCCAGCAGTTTTCTTATGAGGAGCTCCTACAATGAGCAGTTCTTC	CASSFLMRSSYNEQFF
-	TRBD2	TRBV6-2/TRBV6-3	TRBJ2-1	TGTGCCAGCAGAGTTACTCGAGGGCATAGCGGGGACTCCTACAATGAGCAGTTCTTC	CASRVTRGHSGDSYNEQFF
many	TRBD1	TRBV12-5	TRBJ1-2	TGTGCTAGTGGCTCCGACAGGGCAGCCGGCTACACCTTC	CASGSDRAAGYTF
many	TRBD1	TRBV6-5	TRBJ2-7	TGTGCCAGCACCCGGGGGACAGGGACCTACGAGCAGTACTTC	CASTRGTGTYEQYF
-	TRBD1	TRBV4-2	TRBJ2-3	TGTGCCAGCAGCCCCTATACCGGGACAGGGGGCGCAAATACGCAGTATTTT	CASSPYTGTGGANTQYF
-	-	TRBV2	TRBJ2-7	TGTGCCAGCAACGTCCTGGGGGGCTCCTACGAGCAGTACTTC	CASNVLGGSYEQYF
-	TRBD1	TRBV6-2/TRBV6-3	TRBJ2-5	TGTGCCAGCAGTTTCTACAGGGGACGTACCAAGGAGACCCAGTACTTC	CASSFYRGRTKETQYF
-	-	TRBV4-1	TRBJ1-1	TGCGCCAGCAGCCAAGAGGGTGGGGGGCTGAACACTGAAGCTTTCTTT	CASSQEGGGLNTEAFF
many	-	TRBV7-8	TRBJ2-1	TGTGCCAGCAGCCCTTCGGATGAGCAGTTCTTC	CASSPSDEQFF
-	-	TRBV4-1	TRBJ2-1	TGCGCCAACAGCCACCGGGGCTACAATGAGCTGTTCTTC	CANSHRGYNELFF
-	TRBD2	TRBV29-1	TRBJ2-1	TGCAGCGTTTCGTCCCCGGGACTAGGTTCCTACAATGTGCAGTTCTTC	CSVSSPGLGSYNVQFF
few	-	TRBV5-1	TRBJ2-1	TGCGCCAGCAGCTTGGGTCGCTCCCGCAAAGGCGATGAGCAGTTCTTC	CASSLGRSRKGDEQFF
few	TRBD2	TRBV5-1	TRBJ2-2	TGCGCCAGCAGCTTGACTAGCGGGGGAGCCCGGGCCGGGGAGCTGTTTTTT	CASSLTSGGARAGELFF
many	-	TRBV28	TRBJ1-6	TGTGCCAGCAGCTGGGGGGCAATTAATAATTCACCCCTCCACTTT	CASSWGAINNSPLHF
-	TRBD1	TRBV12-3/TRBV12-4	TRBJ1-5	TGTGCCAGCAGTTCTTCCTCGGACAGGTTCTATAGCAATCAGCCCCAGCATTTT	CASSSSSDRFYSNQPQHF
few	-	TRBV18	TRBJ1-4	TGTGCCAGCTCACCATGGGAAACTAATGAAAAACTGTTTTTT	CASSPWETNEKLFF
once	-	TRBV6-1	TRBJ1-5	TGTGCCAGCACGCGGGACAGCAATCAGCCCCAGCATTTT	CASTRDSNQPQHF
-	-	TRBV28	TRBJ1-6	TGTGCCAGCAGTTTCCTAGGGACGTTGAATTCACCCCTCCACTTT	CASSFLGTLNSPLHF
-	-	TRBV2	TRBJ1-1	TGTGCCAGCAGTGATTGGACTATAGGCGCTGAAGCTTTCTTT	CASSDWTIGAEAFF
-	-	TRBV4-1	TRBJ2-3	TGCGCCAGCAGCCAAGGGTGGGGGCCTTATCGACCAGATACGCAGTATTTT	CASSQGWGPYRPDTQYF
-	-	TRBV7-9	TRBJ2-4	TGTGCCAGCAGCTTAGGACGTCCACCCCTCGAGACTCAAAACATTCAGTACTTC	CASSLGRPPLETQNIQYF
-	TRBD2	TRBV28	TRBJ2-3	TGTGCCAGCAGTTTGGTAGCGGGCCCTAGCACAGATACGCAGTATTTT	CASSLVAGPSTDTQYF
-	-	TRBV2	TRBJ2-7	TGTGCCAGCAGGGTTGGACGGGGGTTTTACGAGCAGTACTTC	CASRVGRGFYEQYF